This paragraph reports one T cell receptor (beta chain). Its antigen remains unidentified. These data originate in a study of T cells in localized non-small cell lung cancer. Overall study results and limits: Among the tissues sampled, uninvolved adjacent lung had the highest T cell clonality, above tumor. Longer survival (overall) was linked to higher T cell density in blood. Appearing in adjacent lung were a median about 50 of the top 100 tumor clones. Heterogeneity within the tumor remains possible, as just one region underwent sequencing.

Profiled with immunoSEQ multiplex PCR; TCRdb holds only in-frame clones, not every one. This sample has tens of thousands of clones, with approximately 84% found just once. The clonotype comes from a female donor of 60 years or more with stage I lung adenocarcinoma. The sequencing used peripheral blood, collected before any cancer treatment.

This CDR3 reads CASSYIQAYEQYF. The CDR3 DNA sequence: TGTGCCAGCAGTTACATACAGGCCTACGAGCAGTACTTC. The genes are TRBV6-5 and TRBJ2-7; possibly TRBD1 for D (5 bases). Germline V gene sequence: CDR1 MNHEY, CDR2 SVGAGI. Trimming took 2 bases from V and 2 from J, leaving 7 bases between them. The CDR3 sequence is 13 residues long.